Listed below are T cell receptor beta chains from one sample, sequenced in a study of CD8+ T cells in alopecia areata. TCRdb's table, derived via immunoSEQ multiplex PCR, lists solely in-frame clones and lacks some. The sample includes about 88,000 clones, about 44% of them seen just once. The material was CD8+ T cells sorted from blood, obtained at week 24, from a patient treated with tofacitinib. These receptors all stem from a human donor with alopecia areata. CDR3s include the opening cysteine and the closing phenylalanine or tryptophan. Each record gives: V gene, clone size, J gene, D gene, CDR3 DNA, CDR3 protein. The D gene is left open where the match is weak. Clone sizes are given selectively: once, few, many, or a class where the clone is expanded.

V gene: TRBV7-6; clone size: NA; J gene: TRBJ1-1; D gene: NA; CDR3 DNA: TGTGCCAGCAGCGTAGAACATAACACTGAAGCTTTCTTT; CDR3 protein: CASSVEHNTEAFF
V gene: TRBV29-1; clone size: few; J gene: TRBJ2-6; D gene: NA; CDR3 DNA: TGCAGCGTCCCGGGACCGAGTCCACCTGGGGCCAACGTCCTGACTTTC; CDR3 protein: CSVPGPSPPGANVLTF
V gene: TRBV7-2; clone size: NA; J gene: TRBJ2-2; D gene: NA; CDR3 DNA: TGTGCCAGCAGCTTGTCGGTACTAGCTGACACCGGGGAGCTGTTTTTT; CDR3 protein: CASSLSVLADTGELFF
V gene: TRBV29-1; clone size: few; J gene: TRBJ2-7; D gene: NA; CDR3 DNA: TGCAGCGTAGGGTCCTACACCTACGAGCAGTACTTC; CDR3 protein: CSVGSYTYEQYF
V gene: TRBV29-1; clone size: NA; J gene: TRBJ2-1; D gene: NA; CDR3 DNA: TGCAGCGTTGACGGGCACAATGAGCAGTTCTTC; CDR3 protein: CSVDGHNEQFF
V gene: TRBV6-1; clone size: NA; J gene: TRBJ1-5; D gene: TRBD1; CDR3 DNA: TGTGCCATCAAGGGACAGGGGATACGACAGCCCCAGCATTTT; CDR3 protein: CAIKGQGIRQPQHF
V gene: TRBV27; clone size: NA; J gene: TRBJ2-5; D gene: TRBD1; CDR3 DNA: TGTGCCAGCTCAACCCGGACAGGGCCAGGAGAGACCCAGTACTTC; CDR3 protein: CASSTRTGPGETQYF
V gene: TRBV2; clone size: NA; J gene: TRBJ1-1; D gene: NA; CDR3 DNA: TGTGCCAGCAGTGTCGCGGTGCCAACCCATCCTGAAGCTTTCTTT; CDR3 protein: CASSVAVPTHPEAFF
V gene: TRBV6-5; clone size: few; J gene: TRBJ2-3; D gene: NA; CDR3 DNA: TGTGCCAGCAGTTACTCAGGGAGCACAGATACGCAGTATTTT; CDR3 protein: CASSYSGSTDTQYF
V gene: TRBV29-1; clone size: NA; J gene: TRBJ2-5; D gene: NA; CDR3 DNA: TGCAGCGCCGACTGGACAGAACAAGAGACCCAGTACTTC; CDR3 protein: CSADWTEQETQYF
V gene: TRBV9; clone size: NA; J gene: TRBJ2-7; D gene: TRBD2; CDR3 DNA: TGTGCCAGCAGCGTGCGGGTAGCGGGAGCGTGGGGATCGTACGAGCAGTACTTC; CDR3 protein: CASSVRVAGAWGSYEQYF
V gene: TRBV7-9; clone size: few; J gene: TRBJ2-2; D gene: TRBD1; CDR3 DNA: TGTGCCAGCAGCTTACCCGGGACAGGGCACACCGGGGAGCTGTTTTTT; CDR3 protein: CASSLPGTGHTGELFF
V gene: TRBV9; clone size: NA; J gene: TRBJ2-3; D gene: TRBD2; CDR3 DNA: TGTGCCAGCAGACAGACTAGCGGGAACACAGATACGCAGTATTTT; CDR3 protein: CASRQTSGNTDTQYF
V gene: TRBV11-2; clone size: NA; J gene: TRBJ2-7; D gene: NA; CDR3 DNA: TGTGCCAGCAGCTTATACAAGGGCTCCTACGAGCAGTACTTC; CDR3 protein: CASSLYKGSYEQYF
V gene: TRBV6-1; clone size: NA; J gene: TRBJ1-1; D gene: TRBD1; CDR3 DNA: TGTGCCAGCAGTGAAGGACAGGGCTATAGCACTGAAGCTTTCTTT; CDR3 protein: CASSEGQGYSTEAFF
V gene: TRBV7-9; clone size: NA; J gene: TRBJ1-1; D gene: NA; CDR3 DNA: TGTGCCAGCGAGCTGGTGGGGCGTCTACGAGACACTGAAGCTTTCTTT; CDR3 protein: CASELVGRLRDTEAFF
V gene: TRBV4-1; clone size: NA; J gene: TRBJ2-5; D gene: NA; CDR3 DNA: TGCGCCAGCAGCCAAAGTTGGACCTCAGAGACCCAGTACTTC; CDR3 protein: CASSQSWTSETQYF
V gene: TRBV7-9; clone size: few; J gene: TRBJ2-1; D gene: NA; CDR3 DNA: TGTGCCAGCAGGGCCCCCATCGCAAACAATGAGCAGTTCTTC; CDR3 protein: CASRAPIANNEQFF
V gene: TRBV9; clone size: NA; J gene: TRBJ2-5; D gene: TRBD1; CDR3 DNA: TGTGCCAGCAGCGCCCACAGGGGCGGAGGCCAAGAGACCCAGTACTTC; CDR3 protein: CASSAHRGGGQETQYF
V gene: TRBV11-2; clone size: NA; J gene: TRBJ2-1; D gene: NA; CDR3 DNA: TGTGCCAGCAGCTTAGGGGGGGCCAGTGAGCAGTTCTTC; CDR3 protein: CASSLGGASEQFF
V gene: TRBV29-1; clone size: NA; J gene: TRBJ2-7; D gene: TRBD1; CDR3 DNA: TGCAGCGTCGGGACAGGGTCGACCTACGAGCAGTACTTC; CDR3 protein: CSVGTGSTYEQYF
V gene: TRBV13; clone size: many; J gene: TRBJ1-1; D gene: TRBD1; CDR3 DNA: TGTGCCAGCAGTGTGGACAGGGGGAACACTGAAGCTTTCTTT; CDR3 protein: CASSVDRGNTEAFF
V gene: TRBV19; clone size: NA; J gene: TRBJ2-7; D gene: NA; CDR3 DNA: TGTGCCAGTAGGGGCGGAGGTACCTACGAGCAGTACTTC; CDR3 protein: CASRGGGTYEQYF
V gene: TRBV29-1; clone size: NA; J gene: TRBJ2-3; D gene: TRBD2; CDR3 DNA: TGCAGCGCAAGACTAGCGGGAGGGGGGACGCAGTATTTT; CDR3 protein: CSARLAGGGTQYF
V gene: TRBV5-5; clone size: many; J gene: TRBJ2-7; D gene: NA; CDR3 DNA: TGTGCCAGCAGCTTGTATTACGGCACTTCCTACGAGCAGTACTTC; CDR3 protein: CASSLYYGTSYEQYF
V gene: TRBV4-2; clone size: NA; J gene: TRBJ1-2; D gene: NA; CDR3 DNA: TGTGCCAGCAGCCAAGAGTATTGGTCGAGGGGAGACTATGGCTACACCTTC; CDR3 protein: CASSQEYWSRGDYGYTF
V gene: TRBV2; clone size: NA; J gene: TRBJ2-1; D gene: TRBD2; CDR3 DNA: TGTGCCAGCAGTAGTAGCGGGAGCTCCTACAATGAGCAGTTCTTC; CDR3 protein: CASSSSGSSYNEQFF
V gene: TRBV7-9; clone size: NA; J gene: TRBJ1-1; D gene: TRBD1; CDR3 DNA: TGTGCCAGCAGCTTACGGGACAGGGAAGCTTTCTTT; CDR3 protein: CASSLRDREAFF
V gene: TRBV27; clone size: NA; J gene: TRBJ1-1; D gene: NA; CDR3 DNA: TGTGCCAGCAGCCACCGGGGGGGTGGCACTGAAGCTTTCTTT; CDR3 protein: CASSHRGGGTEAFF
V gene: TRBV30; clone size: NA; J gene: TRBJ2-1; D gene: NA; CDR3 DNA: TGTGCCTGGAATCCAGGGGGGCCGCGGGATGAGCAGTTCTTC; CDR3 protein: CAWNPGGPRDEQFF
V gene: TRBV29-1; clone size: once; J gene: TRBJ1-2; D gene: NA; CDR3 DNA: TGCAGCGTCCCGGAGGCGGGGGGCTACACCTTC; CDR3 protein: CSVPEAGGYTF
V gene: TRBV9; clone size: NA; J gene: TRBJ2-7; D gene: NA; CDR3 DNA: TGTGCCAGCAGCGTAGGGCAAAGAGGCTCCTACGAGCAGTACTTC; CDR3 protein: CASSVGQRGSYEQYF
V gene: TRBV9; clone size: few; J gene: TRBJ2-5; D gene: NA; CDR3 DNA: TGTGCCAGCAGCGGACGACAAACCCAAGAGACCCAGTACTTC; CDR3 protein: CASSGRQTQETQYF
V gene: TRBV4-2; clone size: NA; J gene: TRBJ1-1; D gene: NA; CDR3 DNA: TGTGCCAGCAGCGGGAACACTGAAGCTTTCTTT; CDR3 protein: CASSGNTEAFF
V gene: TRBV5-1; clone size: NA; J gene: TRBJ2-7; D gene: NA; CDR3 DNA: TGCGCCAGCAGAGAGGGGGTTTCCACGTCCTACGAGCAGTACTTC; CDR3 protein: CASREGVSTSYEQYF
V gene: TRBV7-8; clone size: few; J gene: TRBJ2-7; D gene: TRBD1; CDR3 DNA: TGTGCCACCTCGTCGAGACAGGGCTACGAGCAGTACTTC; CDR3 protein: CATSSRQGYEQYF
V gene: TRBV6-1; clone size: few; J gene: TRBJ2-1; D gene: TRBD2; CDR3 DNA: TGTGCCAGCAGTGAGGGGGTAGCGGGAGCCCACAATGAGCAGTTCTTC; CDR3 protein: CASSEGVAGAHNEQFF
V gene: TRBV5-5; clone size: few; J gene: TRBJ1-1; D gene: NA; CDR3 DNA: TGTGCCAGCAGCCGGAAGGGGGGCTGGAACACTGAAGCTTTCTTT; CDR3 protein: CASSRKGGWNTEAFF
V gene: TRBV6-6; clone size: NA; J gene: TRBJ2-1; D gene: NA; CDR3 DNA: TGTGCCAGCAGTTACTCTTACAATACTGAGCAGTTCTTC; CDR3 protein: CASSYSYNTEQFF
V gene: TRBV30; clone size: NA; J gene: TRBJ1-1; D gene: TRBD1; CDR3 DNA: TGTGCCTGGGATCGGACAGGGGGCACTGAAGCTTTCTTT; CDR3 protein: CAWDRTGGTEAFF
V gene: TRBV29-1; clone size: NA; J gene: TRBJ2-6; D gene: TRBD1; CDR3 DNA: TGCAGCGTTGTAGAAACAGGGGAAAACTCTGGGGCCAACGTCCTGACTTTC; CDR3 protein: CSVVETGENSGANVLTF
V gene: TRBV6-5; clone size: NA; J gene: TRBJ2-1; D gene: TRBD2; CDR3 DNA: TGTGCCAGCAGTTCTTCACTAGCGGCCGTCTACAATGAGCAGTTCTTC; CDR3 protein: CASSSSLAAVYNEQFF
V gene: TRBV5-1; clone size: NA; J gene: TRBJ2-7; D gene: NA; CDR3 DNA: TGCGCCAGCAGCTTGGCGGGACCCGACGAGCAGTACTTC; CDR3 protein: CASSLAGPDEQYF
V gene: TRBV7-2; clone size: NA; J gene: TRBJ2-7; D gene: NA; CDR3 DNA: TGTGCCAGCAGCTTGCATGGAGGTGGGGCCTACGAGCAGTACTTC; CDR3 protein: CASSLHGGGAYEQYF
V gene: TRBV5-6; clone size: few; J gene: TRBJ2-1; D gene: NA; CDR3 DNA: TGTGCCAGCAGCTTGGAACCGAACAATGAGCAGTTCTTC; CDR3 protein: CASSLEPNNEQFF
V gene: TRBV27; clone size: few; J gene: TRBJ2-7; D gene: NA; CDR3 DNA: TGTGCCAGCAGCACATCTAGGCGCGAGCAGTACTTC; CDR3 protein: CASSTSRREQYF
V gene: TRBV7-6; clone size: NA; J gene: TRBJ2-2; D gene: NA; CDR3 DNA: TGTGCCAGCAGTCGAGGCCCGGTAGGCGGGGAGCTGTTTTTT; CDR3 protein: CASSRGPVGGELFF